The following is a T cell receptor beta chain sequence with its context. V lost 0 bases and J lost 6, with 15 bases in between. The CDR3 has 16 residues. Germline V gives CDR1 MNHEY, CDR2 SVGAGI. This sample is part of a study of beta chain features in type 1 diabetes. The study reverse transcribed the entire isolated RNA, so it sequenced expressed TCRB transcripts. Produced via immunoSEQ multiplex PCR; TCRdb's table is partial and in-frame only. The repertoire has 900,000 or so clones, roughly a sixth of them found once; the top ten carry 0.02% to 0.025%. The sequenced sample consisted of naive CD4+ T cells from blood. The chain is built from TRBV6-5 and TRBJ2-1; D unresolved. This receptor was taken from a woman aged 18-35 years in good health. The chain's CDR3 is CASSYSPANSVNEQFF. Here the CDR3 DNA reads TGTGCCAGCAGTTACTCTCCGGCCAACTCGGTCAATGAGCAGTTCTTC.